The 18 T cell receptor beta chains below come from one sample, sequenced in a study of blood T cell repertoires in COVID-19. Produced via immunoSEQ multiplex PCR; TCRdb's table is partial and in-frame only. The sample has approximately 300,000 clones, roughly 90% seen once. The source material was peripheral blood. These receptors all come from a man aged 30-40 years with acute or convalescent COVID-19.

This chain joins TRBV28 and TRBJ2-7; D possibly corresponds to TRBD1 (5 bases). Trimming took 3 bases from V and 6 from J, leaving 12 bases between them. The CDR3 runs to 13 residues. Germline CDR1 reads MDHEN; CDR2 reads SYDVKM. CDR3 residues: CASSFGHLGEQYF. The DNA for the CDR3 is TGTGCCAGCAGTTTCGGACACCTGGGCGAGCAGTACTTC.

The chain has TRBV4-1 and TRBJ2-2; 13 nucleotides match TRBD2. Germline CDR1 MGHRA, CDR2 YSYEKL. V shed 3 bases, J shed 4 bases, and the junction held 8 bases outside the gene matches. The CDR3 is 18 residues long. CDR3 in DNA: TGCGCCAGCAGCCAGGGGACTAGCGGGGAGGCGGGCACCGGGGAGCTGTTTTTT. Its translation is CASSQGTSGEAGTGELFF.

The chain has TRBV7-2 and TRBJ2-5, with TRBD2 identical over 10 bases. The CDR3 is 15 amino acids. Germline CDR1 and CDR2: SGHTA and FQGNSA. V shed 2 bases, J shed 5 bases, and the junction held 5 bases outside the gene matches. The CDR3 here is CASSLSAGGRETQYF. The CDR3 nucleotides read TGTGCCAGCAGCTTATCAGCGGGGGGGCGGGAGACCCAGTACTTC.

This clone was found once. The chain combines TRBV5-1 with TRBJ2-2, with 8 nucleotides matching TRBD2. With 1 base clipped from V and 4 bases from J, the junction kept 3 bases outside the gene matches. Looked up from germline, CDR1 is SGHRS and CDR2 is YFSETQ. CDR3 length: 15 residues. The CDR3 loop is CASSLSAGVTGELFF. In DNA form, the CDR3 reads TGCGCCAGCAGCTTGTCAGCGGGGGTCACCGGGGAGCTGTTTTTT.

V usage is TRBV11-2 and J usage is TRBJ1-5, with 7 bases matching TRBD1. Trimming removed 3 bases from V and 4 bases from J; junction bases left unmatched: 6. The CDR3 runs 15 residues. From germline, CDR1 is SGHAT and CDR2 FQNNGV. In DNA form, the CDR3 reads TGTGCCAGCAGCTTCGGGACAGATAGAAATCAGCCCCAGCATTTT. Encoded protein: CASSFGTDRNQPQHF.

The chain recombines TRBV4-2 with TRBJ2-3, with TRBD2 matching 10 bases. The CDR3 is 16 residues long. Unmatched junction bases numbered 4, after V lost 4 bases and J lost 0 bases. Germline V CDR1 and CDR2: LGHNA, YNFKEQ. The CDR3 coding sequence is TGTGCCAGCAGCCTGGAAGCGGGAGGGAGCACAGATACGCAGTATTTT. Amino acid sequence: CASSLEAGGSTDTQYF.

The chain uses TRBV7-2 and TRBJ1-5, with D tentatively TRBD1 (6 bases). The ends were cut back, 5 bases at V and 6 bases at J, with 17 bases in the middle. CDR3 size: 15 residues. Germline V gives CDR1 SGHTA, CDR2 FQGNSA. Here the CDR3 reads CASSKRNRDGQPQHF. Written as DNA, the CDR3 is TGTGCCAGCAGCAAGAGGAACAGGGACGGTCAGCCCCAGCATTTT.

Concerning this clone itself: The sample contains more than one DNA sequence encoding this CDR3. V gene TRBV5-1 combines with J gene TRBJ2-3; the D gene is possibly TRBD2 (6 bases). The CDR3 loop spans 14 amino acids. Trimming left V 4 bases short and J 0 bases short, with 9 bases between. Per germline, CDR1 SGHRS and CDR2 YFSETQ. CDR3 nucleotide sequence: TGCGCCAGCAGCCCTGGGACTAGCACAGATACGCAGTATTTT. Translated, it gives CASSPGTSTDTQYF.

V usage is TRBV19 and J usage is TRBJ2-2, with unresolved D. The CDR3 spans 14 residues. CDR1 is LNHDA, CDR2 SQIVND, per germline (reference sequence). The V end lost 5 bases, the J end lost 6 bases, and 13 bases lay between the germline ends. CDR3 amino acids: CASSSAVPPGELFF. The CDR3 coding sequence is TGTGCCAGTAGTTCCGCAGTCCCCCCCGGGGAGCTGTTTTTT.

CDR3 nucleotide sequence: TGTGCCAGCAGCGTGGCGGGACAGGGAAGGAGTGGCTACACCTTC. Translating gives CASSVAGQGRSGYTF. V and J are TRBV9 and TRBJ1-2; 9 bases are a match to TRBD1. Germline V gene data show CDR1 as SGDLS and CDR2 as YYNGEE. The CDR3 is made up of 15 amino acids. V gave up 2 bases and J gave up 7 bases; unmatched junction bases: 9. Full variable domain (missing parts from reference TRBV9 and TRBJ1-2): DSGVTQTPKHLITATGQRVTLRCSPRSGDLSVYWYQQSLDQGLQFLIQYYNGEERAKGNILERFSAQQFPDLHSELNLSSLELGDSALYFCASSVAGQGRSGYTFGSGTRLTVV.

J is TRBJ2-7 and V is TRBV6-5, with a tentative D call TRBD1 (6 bases). Germline CDR1 and CDR2: MNHEY and SVGAGI. The CDR3 length is 15 residues. The germline V and J ends were trimmed by 6 bases and 2 bases, with 17 bases remaining between them. CDR3 DNA: TGTGCCAGCAGAACCGGGTCGGGACAAACCTACGAGCAGTACTTC. Protein: CASRTGSGQTYEQYF.

The chain couples TRBV2 to TRBJ2-3; 8 nucleotides align to TRBD2. CDR3 length: 12 amino acids. Germline V gene sequence: CDR1 SNHLY, CDR2 FYNNEI. V lost 8 bases, J lost 5 bases, and 3 bases stayed unmatched. In DNA, the CDR3 is TGTGCCAGCCTGGCGGGGGGAGATACGCAGTATTTT. The encoded protein is CASLAGGDTQYF.

The chain recombines TRBV5-1 with TRBJ2-1, with a possible D match to TRBD2 (6 bases). There are 12 residues in the CDR3. Germline V gene lookup returns CDR1 SGHRS and CDR2 YFSETQ. V was cut by 4 bases and J by 8 bases, with 10 bases left in between. The CDR3 bases are TGCGCCAGCAGCGCGCGGGACGATGAGCAGTTCTTC. It encodes CASSARDDEQFF.

This rearrangement joins TRBV29-1 to TRBJ2-1; 12 nucleotides align to TRBD2. After removal of 5 bases from V and 3 bases from J, the junction contained 17 bases not matched to a gene. Germline lookup yields CDR1 SQVTM and CDR2 ANQGSEA. The CDR3 extends over 19 amino acids. CDR3 residues: CSVKSSGTSGSPLYNEQFF. As DNA, the CDR3 is TGCAGCGTTAAATCTTCCGGGACTAGCGGGTCCCCCCTCTACAATGAGCAGTTCTTC.

This clone was observed a few times. The rearrangement links TRBV4-2 to TRBJ1-3; TRBD1 is a possible D gene (6 bases). This CDR3 contains 15 residues. Looked up from germline, CDR1 is LGHNA and CDR2 is YNFKEQ. The V end lost 2 bases, the J end lost 4 bases, and 12 bases lay between the germline ends. CDR3 loop: CASSQTGTLGNTIYF. The CDR3 DNA is TGTGCCAGCAGCCAAACCGGGACATTGGGAAACACCATATATTTT.

The rearrangement joins TRBV5-6 to TRBJ1-2; TRBD1 matches at 7 bases. V was clipped by 4 bases and J by 3 bases; unmatched bases: 3. The germline V gene has CDR1 SGHDT and CDR2 YYEEEE. This CDR3 comprises 13 residues. In DNA form, the CDR3 reads TGTGCCAGCAGCCATGACAGGGACTATGGCTACACCTTC. Protein sequence: CASSHDRDYGYTF.

The chain has TRBV5-1 and TRBJ2-2; tentatively, D is TRBD1 (6 bases). The V and J ends lost 5 bases and 5 bases respectively, with 31 bases between them. The germline V gene has CDR1 SGHRS and CDR2 YFSETQ. The CDR3 contains 20 residues. CDR3 sequence (DNA): TGCGCCAGCAGAGTAGTGGGTAGGGGGACAATTCTACGAGAAACCGGGGAGCTGTTTTTT. Amino acid sequence: CASRVVGRGTILRETGELFF.

The chain couples TRBV6-5 to TRBJ2-7, with TRBD2 identical over 10 bases. V lost 4 bases to trimming and J lost 3 bases; unmatched junction nucleotides: 6. Looked up from germline, CDR1 is MNHEY and CDR2 is SVGAGI. The CDR3 covers 15 residues. CDR3: CASSFLAGVSYEQYF. Written as DNA, the CDR3 is TGTGCCAGCAGTTTCCTAGCGGGAGTTAGCTACGAGCAGTACTTC.